This note documents a single T cell receptor (beta chain) sequence. Its antigen is not known. The missing CDR3 end, 3 residues past where the read stops, is filled in from the germline J gene. Trimming removed 3 bases at V and 2 bases at J, with 11 bases between. Per germline, CDR1 GTSNPN and CDR2 SVGIG (reference sequence). This CDR3 comprises 13 residues. This entry comes from a study of Tregs in tolerant kidney transplant recipients. Study-wide points: Biological reproducibility was not directly addressed in this study.

Measured with immunoSEQ multiplex PCR; TCRdb has only the in-frame clones, and not every one. The listing records some 30,000 clones. Related graft donors supplied nonmyeloablative bone marrow transplants, and mixed chimerism was transient. J is TRBJ2-7 and V is TRBV30; D is unresolved. The source of this sequence is a human patient who received a combined kidney and bone marrow transplant. Some T cells may be provided by the graft donor. Here the sequenced sample was CD4+ T cells from blood (PBMCs), taken 24 months after the transplant. The CDR3 sequence is CAWSETMTYEQYF. CDR3 DNA (partial): TGTGCCTGGAGCGAAACTATGACCTACGAG.